This TCR beta chain was observed in a study of T-cell memory formation after mild COVID-19 (dated by TCRdb to the early 2020s). A note on the overall study: TCR sequence clusters from the two donors were largely donor specific. Two young, previously healthy adult volunteers made up the cohort, one male and one female. In a couple of donors, T-cell clones that expanded and contracted after mild COVID-19 were followed by sequencing TCRalpha and TCRbeta repertoires longitudinally. Study-wide findings and limitations: Contracting CD4+ clones turned up mainly in the CM and EM memory subsets, whereas EMRA was where CD8+ clones were enriched. The study covered only a couple of mild cases, and larger cohorts including severe cases with pre-infection samples were considered necessary. Balanced CD4/CD8 phenotypes were observed for clones contracting from day 15 to 85, whereas a bias towards CD4+ was observed for a second wave of clones expanding from day 15 to 37. Whether the second-wave clones peaking on day 37 were SARS-CoV-2 specific was not confirmed. Some responding clones were found in pre-infection memory, which suggests that pre-existing cross-reactive memory T cells took part in the SARS-CoV-2 response.

The data were produced on an Illumina NovaSeq 6000. TCRalpha and TCRbeta cDNA libraries were constructed by 5'RACE with constant-segment primers, with sample barcodes and unique molecular identifiers being introduced. RNA was extracted from every sample with Trizol reagent. Library amplification was performed in two PCR steps, and a second sample barcode and Illumina TruSeq adapters were introduced in the second step. Sequencing of the libraries was done on an Illumina NovaSeq, producing 2 x 150 bp paired-end reads. As for the original processing: Demultiplexing of reads and collapsing into UMI-guided consensus sequences were performed with migec v1.2.7. Using mixcr v2.1.11, UMI consensuses were aligned to TRA and TRB V and J templates and then assembled into clonotypes. A clonotype was counted as expanded or contracted only when both edgeR and NoisET called the clonotype significant, with the noise models trained on biological replicates. For edgeR calls, a false discovery rate-adjusted p below 0.01 and a log2 fold-change threshold of 1 were applied. As an exploratory analysis of dynamics, PCA with hierarchical clustering was applied to max-normalized trajectories of the 1000 most abundant clonotypes. Separately sequenced CD4+ and CD8+ repertoires were used to assign a CD4 or CD8 phenotype to each responding clone. The public reads were run again by TCRdb, first through fastp at Q25 and then through MiXCR, and only productive beta chains were kept. Every distinct CDR3 protein forms one entry, paired with its most common genes and DNA. The V and J calls, along with clone size, are taken from TCRdb and not from the paper's own processing. For this sample the table gives about half a million distinct CDR3 sequences, of which 18% were detected only once. The ten largest clones represent about 12% of the sample.

Ficoll-Paque density gradient centrifugation was the method used to isolate PBMCs. From a lookup of the germline V gene (reference sequence), CDR1 and CDR2 are LNHDA and SQIVND. The CDR3 holds 15 amino acids from the cysteine to the phenylalanine. Only the CDR3 DNA is retained, 45 bases long and in frame from the first base. Here V drops 6 bases and J drops 1 base, and the junction holds 3 bases not matched to any gene. In its sample, this clonotype was seen a few times. Its antigen remains unidentified. Nothing much larger sits one base from this clone, and base qualities are not available. Sequences were obtained from PBMCs or a T cell subset sorted from them (not recorded which). The source is an adult woman who had mild COVID-19 (a few samples of this study predate the infection). The sample titles of this study are shuffled in the database, so cell type and time point are left out; the donor was told from shared clones. Recombination joined TRBV19 with TRBJ2-1; the junction holds 10 bases that match TRBD2. The DNA sequence is as follows: TGTGCCAGTAGAGAACTAGCGGGGTCCTACAATGAGCAGTTCTTC. This is translated as CASRELAGSYNEQFF.